This T cell receptor (beta chain) was identified in a study of human T cells and chemical hapten exposure. Whole-study results and caveats: Following DPC sensitization, TCRs present above 1 in 1000 frequency showed no change.

As to time point: patch test 1, 2 weeks after DPC sensitization. Regarding treatment: therapeutic diphenylcyclopropenone sensitization with weekly scalp DPC. Blood draws preceded each patch test application. This clonotype was found a few times. The antigen is undetermined. Individual cDNA molecules (in the library) carried attached unique molecular identifiers. TCRdb fed the RACE reads into MiXCR, producing one record per CDR3 protein. Of 45,000 to 70,000 distinct CDR3 sequences detected, 9% to 9.5% appear once; the ten largest clones hold about an eighth. The clonotype was recovered from a woman aged 40 to 50 with alopecia areata. Some clones in this sample may be carry-over from other donors' samples. The sequences come from whole blood, collected in connection with sensitization to the hapten diphenylcyclopropenone (DPC).

CDR3 in amino acids: CASSLARSGGRSDTQYF. CDR3 sequence (DNA): TGTGCCAGCAGCTTAGCGCGTAGCGGGGGGAGGTCAGATACGCAGTATTTT. V gene TRBV7-2 combines with J gene TRBJ2-3; 10 positions agree with TRBD2. Looked up from germline, CDR1 is SGHTA and CDR2 is FQGNSA. The CDR3 length is 17 residues. J was trimmed by 4 bases and V by 0 bases; bases with no gene match: 7.